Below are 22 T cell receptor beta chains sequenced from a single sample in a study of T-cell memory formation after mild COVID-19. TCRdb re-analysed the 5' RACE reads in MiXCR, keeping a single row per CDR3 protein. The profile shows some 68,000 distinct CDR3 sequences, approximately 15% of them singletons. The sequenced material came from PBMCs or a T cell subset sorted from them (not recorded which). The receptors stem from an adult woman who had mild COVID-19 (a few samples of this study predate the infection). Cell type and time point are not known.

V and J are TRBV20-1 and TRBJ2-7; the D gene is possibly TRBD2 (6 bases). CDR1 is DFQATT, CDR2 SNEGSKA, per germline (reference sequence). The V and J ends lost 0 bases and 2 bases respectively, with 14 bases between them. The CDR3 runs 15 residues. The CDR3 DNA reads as TGCAGTGCTAGAGATACAGCGGGTGGGGCCTACGAGCAGTACTTC. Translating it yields CSARDTAGGAYEQYF.

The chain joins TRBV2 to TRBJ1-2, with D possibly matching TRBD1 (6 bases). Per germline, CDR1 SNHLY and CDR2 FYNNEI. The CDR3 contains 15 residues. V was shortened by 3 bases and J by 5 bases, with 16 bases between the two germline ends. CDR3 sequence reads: CASSESRTAVYGYTF. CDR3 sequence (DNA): TGTGCCAGCAGTGAGTCTCGGACAGCCGTATATGGCTACACCTTC.

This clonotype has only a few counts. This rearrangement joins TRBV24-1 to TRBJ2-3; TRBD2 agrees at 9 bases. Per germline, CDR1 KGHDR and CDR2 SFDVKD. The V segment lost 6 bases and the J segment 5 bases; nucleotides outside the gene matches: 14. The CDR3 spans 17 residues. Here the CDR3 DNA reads TGTGCCACCAGTCAGCTTGAAGCGGGAGGCGCCGGAGATACGCAGTATTTT. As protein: CATSQLEAGGAGDTQYF.

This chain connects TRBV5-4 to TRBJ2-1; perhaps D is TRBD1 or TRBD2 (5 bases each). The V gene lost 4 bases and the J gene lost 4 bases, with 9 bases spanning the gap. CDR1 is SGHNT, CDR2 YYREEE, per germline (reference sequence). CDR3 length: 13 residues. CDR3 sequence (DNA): TGTGCCAGCAGCCGGGACGGATACAATGAGCAGTTCTTC. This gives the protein CASSRDGYNEQFF.

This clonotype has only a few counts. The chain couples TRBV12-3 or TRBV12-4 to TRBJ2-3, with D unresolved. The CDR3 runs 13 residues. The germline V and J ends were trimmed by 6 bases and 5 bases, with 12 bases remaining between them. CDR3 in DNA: TGTGCCAGCAGCCCCTTCCCCGGAGATACGCAGTATTTT. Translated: CASSPFPGDTQYF.

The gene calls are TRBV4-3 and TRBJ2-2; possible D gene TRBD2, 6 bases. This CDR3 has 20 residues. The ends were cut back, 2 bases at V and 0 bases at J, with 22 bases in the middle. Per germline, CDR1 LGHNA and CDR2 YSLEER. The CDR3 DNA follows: TGCGCCAGCAGCCAATTCCTCACCGGGGTAGCGGACACGAACACCGGGGAGCTGTTTTTT. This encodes CASSQFLTGVADTNTGELFF.

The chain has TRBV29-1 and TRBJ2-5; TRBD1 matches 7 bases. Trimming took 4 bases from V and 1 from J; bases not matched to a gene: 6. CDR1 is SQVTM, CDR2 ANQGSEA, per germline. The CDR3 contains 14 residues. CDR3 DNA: TGCAGCGTTGGGCAGCGGACAGGCCAAGAGACCCAGTACTTC. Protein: CSVGQRTGQETQYF.

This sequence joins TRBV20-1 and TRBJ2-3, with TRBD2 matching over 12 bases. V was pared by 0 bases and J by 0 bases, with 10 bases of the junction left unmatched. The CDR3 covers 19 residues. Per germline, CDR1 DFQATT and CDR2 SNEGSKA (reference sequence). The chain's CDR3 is CSARDLTSGGSTSTDTQYF. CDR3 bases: TGCAGTGCTAGAGATCTGACTAGCGGGGGCTCTACTAGCACAGATACGCAGTATTTT.

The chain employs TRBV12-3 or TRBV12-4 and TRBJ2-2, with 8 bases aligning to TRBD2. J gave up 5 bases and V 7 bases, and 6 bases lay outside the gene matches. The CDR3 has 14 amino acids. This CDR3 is CASILRGGTGELFF. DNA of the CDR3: TGTGCCAGCATTCTACGGGGGGGGACCGGGGAGCTGTTTTTT.

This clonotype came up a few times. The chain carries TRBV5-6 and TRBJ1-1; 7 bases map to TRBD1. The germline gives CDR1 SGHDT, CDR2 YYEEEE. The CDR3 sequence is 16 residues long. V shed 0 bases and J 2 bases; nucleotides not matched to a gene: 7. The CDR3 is CASSLVTGEGNTEAFF. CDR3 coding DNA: TGTGCCAGCAGCTTGGTCACAGGGGAGGGAAACACTGAAGCTTTCTTT.

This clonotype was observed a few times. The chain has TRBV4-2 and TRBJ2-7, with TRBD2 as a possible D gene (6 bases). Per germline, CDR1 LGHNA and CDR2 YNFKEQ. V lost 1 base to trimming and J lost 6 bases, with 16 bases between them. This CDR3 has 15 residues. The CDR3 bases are TGTGCCAGCAGCCAAGTCTCCGGGAGCAGTCGCGAGCAGTACTTC. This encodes CASSQVSGSSREQYF.

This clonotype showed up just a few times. The CDR3 nucleotides read TGCAGTGCTACGGGGACTAGCGCTGGGGATGAGCAGTTCTTC. Amino acids: CSATGTSAGDEQFF. This rearrangement joins TRBV20-1 to TRBJ2-1, with 10 bases that match TRBD2. V lost 4 bases and J lost 8; bases outside the gene matches: 8. Germline CDR1 DFQATT, CDR2 SNEGSKA (reference sequence). This CDR3 contains 14 residues.

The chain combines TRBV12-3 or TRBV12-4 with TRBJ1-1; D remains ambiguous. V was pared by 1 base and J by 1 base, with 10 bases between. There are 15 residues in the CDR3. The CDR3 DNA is TGTGCCAGCAGTTTAGAGGTAGAGTCGAACACTGAAGCTTTCTTT. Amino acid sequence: CASSLEVESNTEAFF.

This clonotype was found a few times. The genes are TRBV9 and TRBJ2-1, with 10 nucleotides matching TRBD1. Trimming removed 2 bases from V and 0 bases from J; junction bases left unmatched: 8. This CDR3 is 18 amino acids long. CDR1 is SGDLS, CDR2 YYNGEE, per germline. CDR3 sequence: CASSVPRDRGLSYNEQFF. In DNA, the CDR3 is TGTGCCAGCAGCGTCCCAAGGGACAGGGGCCTCTCCTACAATGAGCAGTTCTTC.

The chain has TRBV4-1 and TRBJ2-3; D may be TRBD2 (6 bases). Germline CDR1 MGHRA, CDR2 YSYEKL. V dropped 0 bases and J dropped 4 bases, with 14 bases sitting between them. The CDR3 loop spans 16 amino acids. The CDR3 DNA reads TGCGCCAGCAGCCAAGATCGAGTACTAGCTGCAGATACGCAGTATTTT. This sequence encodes CASSQDRVLAADTQYF.

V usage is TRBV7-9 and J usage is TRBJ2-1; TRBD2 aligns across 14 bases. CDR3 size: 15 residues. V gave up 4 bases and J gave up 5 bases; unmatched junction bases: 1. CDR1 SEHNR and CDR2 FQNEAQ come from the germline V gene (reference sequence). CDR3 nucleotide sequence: TGTGCCAGCAGCTCGGGACTAGCGGGAGACAATGAGCAGTTCTTC. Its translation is CASSSGLAGDNEQFF.

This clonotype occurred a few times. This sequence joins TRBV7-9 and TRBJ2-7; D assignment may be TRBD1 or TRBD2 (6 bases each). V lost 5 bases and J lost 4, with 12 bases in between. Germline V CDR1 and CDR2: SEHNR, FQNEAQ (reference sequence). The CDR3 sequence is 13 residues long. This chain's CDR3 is CASSPTGAYEQYF. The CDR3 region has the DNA TGTGCCAGCAGCCCGACGGGGGCGTACGAGCAGTACTTC.

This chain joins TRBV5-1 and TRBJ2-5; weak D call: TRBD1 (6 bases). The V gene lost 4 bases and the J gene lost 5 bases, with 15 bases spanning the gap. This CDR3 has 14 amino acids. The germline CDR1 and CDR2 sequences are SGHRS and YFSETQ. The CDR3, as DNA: TGCGCCAGCAGCGAGGGGGTCGGGGTGGAGACCCAGTACTTC. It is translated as CASSEGVGVETQYF.

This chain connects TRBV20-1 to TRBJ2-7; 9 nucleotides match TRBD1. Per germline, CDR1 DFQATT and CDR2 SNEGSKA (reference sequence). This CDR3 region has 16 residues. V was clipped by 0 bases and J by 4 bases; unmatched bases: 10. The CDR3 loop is CSAREPGQGLGYEQYF. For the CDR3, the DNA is TGCAGTGCTAGAGAACCGGGACAGGGTTTAGGATACGAGCAGTACTTC.

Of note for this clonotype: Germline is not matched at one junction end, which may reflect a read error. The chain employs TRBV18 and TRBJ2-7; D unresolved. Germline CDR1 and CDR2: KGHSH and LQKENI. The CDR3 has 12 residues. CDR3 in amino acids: CASSPDPEPRDF. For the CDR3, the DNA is TGTGCCAGCTCACCGGATCCCGAACCCCGGGACTTC.

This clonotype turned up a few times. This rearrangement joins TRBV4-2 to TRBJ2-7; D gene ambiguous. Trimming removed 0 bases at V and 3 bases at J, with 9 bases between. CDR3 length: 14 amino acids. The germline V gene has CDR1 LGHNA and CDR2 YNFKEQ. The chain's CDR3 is CASSQDEEGYEQYF. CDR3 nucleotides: TGTGCCAGCAGCCAAGATGAGGAAGGCTACGAGCAGTACTTC.

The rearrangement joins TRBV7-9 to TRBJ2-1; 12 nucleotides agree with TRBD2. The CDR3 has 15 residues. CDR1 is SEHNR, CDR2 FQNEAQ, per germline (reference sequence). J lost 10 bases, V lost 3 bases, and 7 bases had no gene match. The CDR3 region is CASSLTGLAGGEQFF. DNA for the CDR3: TGTGCCAGCAGCTTGACTGGGCTAGCGGGAGGGGAGCAGTTCTTC.